The rows below give T cell receptor beta chains drawn from one sample of a study of Ad26.COV2.S vaccination and SARS-CoV-2 variants. Clones were read by immunoSEQ multiplex PCR, and TCRdb kept only the in-frame ones, dropping some. The table includes 440,000 or so clones, about nine tenths detected once. The sequencing here drew on peripheral blood, taken in a trial of Ad26.COV2.S vaccine versus placebo. These receptors all stem from a person aged 18 to 59 who received the Ad26.COV2.S COVID-19 vaccine or a placebo. The CDR3 runs from the conserved cysteine through the conserved F or W. The order of the fields is V gene, J gene, D gene, clone size, CDR3 DNA, CDR3 protein. A D gene is named only where the DNA matches it firmly. Part of the rows lack a size; the others show once, few, many or a class for expanded clones.

>TRBV5-6|TRBJ2-1|.|.
TGTGCCAGCAGCTTGGGCGGTCCCTACAATGAGCAGTTCTTC
CASSLGGPYNEQFF
>TRBV2|TRBJ1-1|.|.
TGTGCCAGCAGTTACAGGGAAGGCGGGCTGAACACTGAAGCTTTCTTT
CASSYREGGLNTEAFF
>TRBV6-4|TRBJ2-7|.|once
TGTGCCAGCAAGGTTAGGCAGCCCTACGAGCAGTACTTC
CASKVRQPYEQYF
>TRBV6-5|TRBJ2-5|TRBD1|.
TGTGCCAGCAGCCGACAGGGCGGCGAGACCCAGTACTTC
CASSRQGGETQYF
>TRBV7-9|TRBJ1-1|.|.
TGTGCCAGCAGCTTAGGGGCCAGGGCTGACACTGAAGCTTTCTTT
CASSLGARADTEAFF
>TRBV24-1|TRBJ2-1|.|once
TGTGCCACCAGGAGGTCCAGGGGCCTCCTGGGGGGCAATGAGCAGTTCTTC
CATRRSRGLLGGNEQFF
>TRBV11-2|TRBJ2-1|TRBD2|.
TGTGCCAGCAGCCTAAGCGGGGGGGTACCCAATGAGCAGTTCTTC
CASSLSGGVPNEQFF
>TRBV5-4|TRBJ2-2|.|few
TGTGCCAGCAGCCTGTCCCCCCTGGGGGAACCCGGGGAGCTGTTTTTT
CASSLSPLGEPGELFF
>TRBV6-5|TRBJ2-3|.|.
TGTGCCAGCAGTTACACGACAAGGACAGATACGCAGTATTTT
CASSYTTRTDTQYF
>TRBV28|TRBJ2-5|.|.
TGTGCCAGCAGTTTAGCGGGGACCCAGTACTTC
CASSLAGTQYF
>TRBV4-3|TRBJ1-1|.|.
TGCGCCAGCAGCCACTCTCGGTTAGACACTGAAGCTTTCTTT
CASSHSRLDTEAFF